The 12 T cell receptor beta chains reported below all come from one sample, sequenced in a study of T cells expressing NK-cell markers. TCRdb reprocessed the 5' RACE reads, with one entry per CDR3 protein and no DNA. In all, the sample yields 400,000 to 550,000 distinct CDR3 sequences. Sample: blood T cells: a sorted CD56 or NKG2C T cell subset, CD4+ or CD8+ T cells, or bulk PBMC T cells (not recorded which). All receptors come from a woman aged 18 to 75 in good health.

This sequence joins TRBV6-4 and TRBJ2-5; the TCRdb call, TRBD1, lacks DNA for checking. The CDR3 spans 15 residues. The germline V gene has CDR1 MRHNA and CDR2 SNTAGT. The CDR3 spells CASSKSGGAGETQYF.

This chain links TRBV7-2 with TRBJ1-3. Germline V lookup: CDR1 SGHTA, CDR2 FQGNSA. This CDR3 has 15 amino acids. The CDR3 spells CASSFGGAGGNTIYF.

The chain links TRBV18 to TRBJ2-7; there is no DNA to check the TCRdb D call of TRBD2. The CDR3 runs to 14 residues. From germline, CDR1 is KGHSH and CDR2 LQKENI. The CDR3 sequence is CASSPPGLADEQYF.

The chain employs TRBV4-1 and TRBJ2-1; the TRBD1 assignment by TCRdb is unverifiable without DNA. This CDR3 spans 17 amino acids. The germline gives CDR1 MGHRA, CDR2 YSYEKL. The CDR3 region is CASSQQPTVSSYNEQFF.

The chain is built from TRBV5-1 and TRBJ2-5; TCRdb proposes TRBD1, but this gene call is untestable without DNA. The germline V gene encodes CDR1 SGHRS and CDR2 YFSETQ. CDR3 length: 15 residues. This CDR3 reads CASSLARGDGETQYF.

The chain carries TRBV4-3 and TRBJ2-5; the TCRdb call, TRBD2, lacks DNA for checking. Germline lookup yields CDR1 LGHNA and CDR2 YSLEER. The CDR3 contains 16 residues. The CDR3 sequence is CASSQDPGLSKETQYF.

J is TRBJ2-3 and V is TRBV7-9. Germline V gene lookup returns CDR1 SEHNR and CDR2 FQNEAQ (reference sequence). The CDR3 covers 12 residues. CDR3 region: CASHTSTDTQYF.

This chain's CDR3 is CASRPPGQANEKLFF. This chain joins TRBV7-2 and TRBJ1-4; TCRdb names TRBD1, which stays unverified in the absence of DNA. The germline gives CDR1 SGHTA, CDR2 FQGNSA. CDR3 length: 15 amino acids.

This chain joins TRBV4-3 and TRBJ2-1; as DNA is missing, the TRBD2 call by TCRdb cannot be tested. The CDR3 runs to 15 residues. CDR1 is LGHNA and CDR2 is YSLEER in the germline V gene. The CDR3 here is CASSHDGLANNEQFF.

V usage is TRBV20-1 and J usage is TRBJ2-1; the D call of TRBD2 rests on TCRdb alone, since no DNA is present to check it. Germline CDR1 and CDR2: DFQATT and SNEGSKA (reference sequence). The CDR3 runs 12 residues. CDR3 region: CSASSGDNEQFF.

V and J are TRBV20-1 and TRBJ2-1; TCRdb names TRBD2, which stays unverified in the absence of DNA. The CDR3 is 16 amino acids. Germline assignment: CDR1 DFQATT and CDR2 SNEGSKA (reference sequence). The CDR3 loop is CSARLAGMTSYNEQFF.

This chain connects TRBV11-2 to TRBJ2-1; TCRdb indicates TRBD2, and absent DNA this call remains unverified. Germline CDR1 and CDR2: SGHAT and FQNNGV. CDR3 size: 15 residues. CDR3 protein: CASSSGAKPYNEQFF.